Sequencing of this T cell receptor (beta chain) was carried out in a study of T cell responses to AZD1222 COVID-19 vaccine. Looked up from germline, CDR1 is SGHRS and CDR2 is YFSETQ. The trim removed 3 bases at V and 4 bases at J, leaving 2 bases unmatched. The CDR3 sequence is 15 residues long. Findings and limits, study-wide: White British people made up most donors, females outnumbered males, and clonal diversity was possibly underestimated.

About this clone itself: Its antigen is not identified.

Here immunoSEQ multiplex PCR was the method, and the copy in TCRdb shows in-frame clones only, minus some. There are approximately 74,000 clones in the sample; 86% occur only once, and 2% to 2.5% lies in the top ten. Specimen: peripheral blood, collected on day 0 of AZD1222 vaccination. The chain joins TRBV5-1 to TRBJ2-1, with TRBD1 identical over 12 bases. This TCR came from an adult in good health. The CDR3 nucleotides are TGCGCCAGCAGCTCGGGACAGGGGGCTTACAATGAGCAGTTCTTC. Protein sequence: CASSSGQGAYNEQFF.